This T cell receptor beta chain was found in a study of blood T cell repertoires in COVID-19. In the study overall: Acute and convalescent COVID-19 specimens originated in the United States, Italy and Spain. The analysed material was cDNA or gDNA that came from T cells, B-cell-depleted T cells, or PBMCs.

The CDR3 extends over 16 amino acids. V was cut by 2 bases and J by 2 bases, with 13 bases left in between. CDR1 is SGHTA and CDR2 is FQGTGA in the germline V gene. Libraries were prepared by immunoSEQ multiplex PCR; TCRdb keeps only in-frame clonotypes and omits some of them. This sample carries about 80,000 clones, around 83% of them seen once, and the ten largest clones take about 9%. Sequencing input: peripheral blood. The chain has TRBV7-3 and TRBJ1-3; D is perhaps TRBD1 (6 bases). The TCR comes from a human donor in a cohort sampled during active COVID-19. The chain's CDR3 is CASSLQGRGPGNTIYF. The CDR3 DNA sequence: TGTGCCAGCAGCTTACAGGGCAGGGGACCTGGAAACACCATATATTTT.